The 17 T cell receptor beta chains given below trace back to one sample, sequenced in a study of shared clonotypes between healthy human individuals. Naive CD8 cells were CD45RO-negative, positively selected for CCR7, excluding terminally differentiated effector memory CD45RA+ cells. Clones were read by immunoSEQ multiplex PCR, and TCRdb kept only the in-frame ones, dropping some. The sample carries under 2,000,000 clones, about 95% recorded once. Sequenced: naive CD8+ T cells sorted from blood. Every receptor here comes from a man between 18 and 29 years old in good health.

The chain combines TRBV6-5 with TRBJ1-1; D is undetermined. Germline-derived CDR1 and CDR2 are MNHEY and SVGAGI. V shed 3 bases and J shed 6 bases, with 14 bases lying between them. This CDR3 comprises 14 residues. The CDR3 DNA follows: TGTGCCAGCAGTTATTTCATCGATAGCCCTGAAGCTTTCTTT. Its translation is CASSYFIDSPEAFF.

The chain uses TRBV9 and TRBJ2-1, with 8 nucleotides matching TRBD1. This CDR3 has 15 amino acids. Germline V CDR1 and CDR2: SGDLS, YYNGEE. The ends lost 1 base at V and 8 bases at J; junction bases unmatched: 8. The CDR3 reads CASSVFAGGTDEQFF. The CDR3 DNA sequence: TGTGCCAGCAGCGTATTCGCAGGGGGCACGGATGAGCAGTTCTTC.

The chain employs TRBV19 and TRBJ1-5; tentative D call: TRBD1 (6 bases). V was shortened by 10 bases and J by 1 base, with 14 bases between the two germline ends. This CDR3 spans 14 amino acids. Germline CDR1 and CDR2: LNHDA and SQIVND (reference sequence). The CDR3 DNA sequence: TGTGCCACCCAAGGGGGTTCGAGCAATCAGCCCCAGCATTTT. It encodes CATQGGSSNQPQHF. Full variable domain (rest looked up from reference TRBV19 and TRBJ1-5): DGGITQSPKYLFRKEGQNVTLSCEQNLNHDAMYWYRQDPGQGLRLIYYSQIVNDFQKGDIAEGYSVSREKKESFPLTVTSAQKNPTAFYLCATQGGSSNQPQHFGDGTRLSIL.

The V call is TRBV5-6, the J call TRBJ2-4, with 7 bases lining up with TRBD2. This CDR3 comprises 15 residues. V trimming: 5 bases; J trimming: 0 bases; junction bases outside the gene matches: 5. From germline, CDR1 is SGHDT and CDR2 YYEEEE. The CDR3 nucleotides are TGTGCCAGCAGTCGACTAGCACTAGCCAAAAACATTCAGTACTTC. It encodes CASSRLALAKNIQYF.

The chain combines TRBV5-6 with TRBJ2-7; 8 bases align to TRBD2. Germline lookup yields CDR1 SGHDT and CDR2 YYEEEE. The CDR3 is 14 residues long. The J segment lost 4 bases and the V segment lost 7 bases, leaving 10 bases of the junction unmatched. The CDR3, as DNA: TGTGCCAGCCGATATTGGACTAGCCTATACGAGCAGTACTTC. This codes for CASRYWTSLYEQYF.

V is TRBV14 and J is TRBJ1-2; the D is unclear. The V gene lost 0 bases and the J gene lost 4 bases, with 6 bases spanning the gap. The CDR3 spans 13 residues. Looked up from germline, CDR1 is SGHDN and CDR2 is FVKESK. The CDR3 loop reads CASSQDTIYGYTF. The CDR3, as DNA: TGTGCCAGCAGCCAAGATACCATCTATGGCTACACCTTC.

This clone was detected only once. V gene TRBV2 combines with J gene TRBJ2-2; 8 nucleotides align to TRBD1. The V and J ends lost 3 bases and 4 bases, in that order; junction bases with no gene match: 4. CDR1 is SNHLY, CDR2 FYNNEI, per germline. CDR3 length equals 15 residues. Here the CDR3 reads CASSDQGAGTGELFF. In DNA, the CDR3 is TGTGCCAGCAGTGACCAGGGGGCGGGCACCGGGGAGCTGTTTTTT.

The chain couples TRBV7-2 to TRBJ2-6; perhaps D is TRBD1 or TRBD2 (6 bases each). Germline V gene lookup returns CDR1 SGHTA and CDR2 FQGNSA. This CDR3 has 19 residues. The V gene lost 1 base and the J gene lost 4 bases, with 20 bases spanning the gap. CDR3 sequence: CASSLVTQGTSSGANVLTF. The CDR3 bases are TGTGCCAGCAGCTTAGTGACCCAGGGGACTTCATCCGGGGCCAACGTCCTGACTTTC.

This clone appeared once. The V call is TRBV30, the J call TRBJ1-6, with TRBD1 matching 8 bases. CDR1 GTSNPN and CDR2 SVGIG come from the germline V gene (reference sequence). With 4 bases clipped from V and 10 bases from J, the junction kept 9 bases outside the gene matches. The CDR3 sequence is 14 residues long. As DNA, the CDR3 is TGTGCCTGGACCTTAACAGGGGGATGGTCACCCCTCCACTTT. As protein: CAWTLTGGWSPLHF.

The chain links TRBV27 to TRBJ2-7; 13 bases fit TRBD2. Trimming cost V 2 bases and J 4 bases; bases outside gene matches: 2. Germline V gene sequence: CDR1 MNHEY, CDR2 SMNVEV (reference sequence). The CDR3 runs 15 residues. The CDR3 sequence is CASSLQGLAGYEQYF. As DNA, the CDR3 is TGTGCCAGCAGTTTACAGGGACTAGCGGGATACGAGCAGTACTTC.

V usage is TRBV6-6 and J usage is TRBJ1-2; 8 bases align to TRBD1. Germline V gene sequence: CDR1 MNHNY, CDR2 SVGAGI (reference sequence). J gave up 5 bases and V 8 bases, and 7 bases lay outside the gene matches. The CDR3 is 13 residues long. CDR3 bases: TGTGCCAGCGACCCAGGGGGCTGGTATGGCTACACCTTC. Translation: CASDPGGWYGYTF.

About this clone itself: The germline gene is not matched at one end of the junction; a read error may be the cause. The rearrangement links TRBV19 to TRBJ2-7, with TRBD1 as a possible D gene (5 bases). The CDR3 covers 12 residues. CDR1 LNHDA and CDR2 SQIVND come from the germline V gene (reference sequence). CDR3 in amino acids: CASSLEGEEQYF. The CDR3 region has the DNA TGTGCCAGTAGTCTAGAAGGGGAAGAGCAGTACTTC.

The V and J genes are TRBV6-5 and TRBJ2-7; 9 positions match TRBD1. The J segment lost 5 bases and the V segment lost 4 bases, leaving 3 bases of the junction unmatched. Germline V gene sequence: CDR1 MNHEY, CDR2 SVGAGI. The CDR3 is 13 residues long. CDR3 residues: CASSWTGDHEQYF. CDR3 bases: TGTGCCAGCAGTTGGACAGGGGATCACGAGCAGTACTTC.

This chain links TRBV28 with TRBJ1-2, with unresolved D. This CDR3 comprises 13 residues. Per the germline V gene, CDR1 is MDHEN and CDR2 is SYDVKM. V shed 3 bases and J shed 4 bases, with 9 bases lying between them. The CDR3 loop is CASSFGSAYGYTF. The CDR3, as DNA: TGTGCCAGCAGTTTCGGCAGCGCCTATGGCTACACCTTC.

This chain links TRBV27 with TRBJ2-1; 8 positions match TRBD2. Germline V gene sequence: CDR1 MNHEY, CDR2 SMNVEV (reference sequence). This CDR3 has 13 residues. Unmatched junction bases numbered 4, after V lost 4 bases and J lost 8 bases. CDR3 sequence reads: CASSSRGADEQFF. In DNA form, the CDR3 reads TGTGCCAGCAGTTCGCGGGGGGCCGATGAGCAGTTCTTC.

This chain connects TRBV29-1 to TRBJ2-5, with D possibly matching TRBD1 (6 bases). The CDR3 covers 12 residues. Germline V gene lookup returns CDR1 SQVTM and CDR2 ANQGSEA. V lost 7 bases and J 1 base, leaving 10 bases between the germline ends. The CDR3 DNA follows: TGCAGCGCCGAGGACAGCCAAGAGACCCAGTACTTC. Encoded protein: CSAEDSQETQYF.

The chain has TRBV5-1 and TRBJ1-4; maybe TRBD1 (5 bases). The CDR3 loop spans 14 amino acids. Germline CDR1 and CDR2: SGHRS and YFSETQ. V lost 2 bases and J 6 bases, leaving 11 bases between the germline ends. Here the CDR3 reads CASSFTGRDEKLFF. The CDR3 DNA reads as TGCGCCAGCAGCTTCACAGGACGCGATGAAAAACTGTTTTTT.